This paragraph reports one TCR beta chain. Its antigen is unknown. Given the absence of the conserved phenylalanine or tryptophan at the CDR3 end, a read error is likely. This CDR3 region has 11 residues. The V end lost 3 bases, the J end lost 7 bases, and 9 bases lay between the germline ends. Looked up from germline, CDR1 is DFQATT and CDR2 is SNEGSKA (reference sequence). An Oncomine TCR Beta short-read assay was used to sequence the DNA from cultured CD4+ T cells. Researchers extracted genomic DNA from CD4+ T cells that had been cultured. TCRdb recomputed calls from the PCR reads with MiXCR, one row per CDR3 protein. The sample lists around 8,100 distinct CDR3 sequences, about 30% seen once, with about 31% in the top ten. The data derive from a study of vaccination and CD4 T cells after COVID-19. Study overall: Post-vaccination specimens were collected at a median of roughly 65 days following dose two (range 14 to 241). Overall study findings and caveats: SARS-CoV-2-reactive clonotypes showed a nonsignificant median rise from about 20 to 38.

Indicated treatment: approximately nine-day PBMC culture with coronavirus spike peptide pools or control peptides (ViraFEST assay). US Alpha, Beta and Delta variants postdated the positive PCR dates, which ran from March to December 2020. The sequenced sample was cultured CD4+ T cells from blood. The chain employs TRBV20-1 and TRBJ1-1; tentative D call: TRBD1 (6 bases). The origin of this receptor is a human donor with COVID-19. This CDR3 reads CSAREDSEAFL. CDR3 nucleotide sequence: TGCAGTGCTAGGGAGGACAGTGAAGCTTTCCTT.